This TCR beta chain was recorded in a study of T cells after yellow fever vaccination. A universal primer site and UMIs were added as TCR cDNA was made by 5'RACE template switching. TCRdb called the 5' RACE reads again in MiXCR, with one record for every CDR3 protein. The sample lists 150,000 to 200,000 distinct CDR3 sequences, 9.5% to 11% occurring once. The CDR3 is 12 amino acids. Trimming shortened V by 6 bases and J by 7 bases, and 11 bases separated the two germline ends. The V gene's germline CDR1 is SGHAT and CDR2 FQNNGV. Study-level findings and limits: Sorted repertoires could include abundant contaminating clonotypes from bulk cells. Only a minor proportion of clonotypes was detected across both CD4 and CD8 compartments.

This clonotype was seen a few times. Its antigen is not identified. The chain uses TRBV11-2 and TRBJ2-3; D not certain. This TCR derives from a man between 18 and 35 years old who received the YFV17D yellow fever vaccine. Sequencing used CD8+ T cells sorted from PBMCs, obtained 15 days after the yellow fever booster vaccination. For the CDR3, the DNA is TGTGCCAGCAGTCAGCTAGTAAATACGCAGTATTTT. Its protein is CASSQLVNTQYF.